This TCR beta chain originates from a study of T cells after yellow fever vaccination. Study-wide points: Boosting was followed by the reappearance of most primary-vaccination clones (just under 98% CD4, about 90% CD8). In FACS-sorted repertoires, abundant clonotypes from the bulk population could appear as contaminants.

This CDR3 contains 14 residues. Germline assignment: CDR1 SGHTA and CDR2 FQGNSA. Unmatched junction bases numbered 8, after V lost 6 bases and J lost 5 bases. From the 5' RACE reads, TCRdb called clonotypes with MiXCR, one entry per CDR3 protein. Among 550,000 to 750,000 distinct CDR3 sequences listed, approximately 12% were seen once. This clonotype appeared a few times. Its antigen is undetermined. The receptor's source is a man younger than 40 who received the YFV17D yellow fever vaccine. The specimen was PBMCs, collected on the day of the yellow fever booster vaccination. The rearrangement links TRBV7-2 to TRBJ2-7, with 9 bases aligning to TRBD2. CDR3 sequence (DNA): TGTGCCAGCAGGCTTAGCGGGAGTAAAAACGAGCAGTACTTC. Translated: CASRLSGSKNEQYF.